The rows below give T cell receptor beta chains drawn from one sample of a study of blood T cell repertoires in COVID-19. Sequenced by immunoSEQ multiplex PCR; TCRdb stores in-frame clones only, minus some. The sample yields roughly 62,000 clones, just under 95% seen once. Material: peripheral blood. The origin of the receptors is a human donor in a cohort sampled during active COVID-19. The CDR3 runs from the conserved cysteine through the conserved F or W. D genes are given only for firm matches. Size tells how often a clone was seen (once, few, many) or the class of an expanded clone, and some rows leave it out.

d_call: TRBD1
v_call: TRBV6-5
j_call: TRBJ1-6
clone_size: -
cdr3_nt: TGTGCCAGCAGCCGGGACAGGGTCGGTAATTCACCCCTCCACTTT
cdr3_aa: CASSRDRVGNSPLHF

d_call: TRBD1
v_call: TRBV18
j_call: TRBJ1-3
clone_size: -
cdr3_nt: TGTGCCAGCTCACCCCTCGGACAGGGAGCAAGTTACCTCTCTGGAAACACCATATATTTT
cdr3_aa: CASSPLGQGASYLSGNTIYF

d_call: TRBD1
v_call: TRBV5-4
j_call: TRBJ1-1
clone_size: -
cdr3_nt: TGTGCCAGCAGCCCCCGACAGGGAATGAACACTGAAGCTTTCTTT
cdr3_aa: CASSPRQGMNTEAFF

d_call: -
v_call: TRBV5-1
j_call: TRBJ1-5
clone_size: few
cdr3_nt: TGCGCCAGCAGCGTCGGGGTCAATCAGCCCCAGCATTTT
cdr3_aa: CASSVGVNQPQHF

d_call: -
v_call: TRBV6-4
j_call: TRBJ2-3
clone_size: -
cdr3_nt: TGTGCCAGCAGTGGCGTGGCGGGTACGCAGTATTTT
cdr3_aa: CASSGVAGTQYF

d_call: -
v_call: TRBV28
j_call: TRBJ1-1
clone_size: -
cdr3_nt: TGTGCCAGCAGTTTATTGGGAACAGGACCCAGTGGGGGGATTGAAGCTTTCTTT
cdr3_aa: CASSLLGTGPSGGIEAFF

d_call: -
v_call: TRBV3-1/TRBV3-2
j_call: TRBJ1-6
clone_size: -
cdr3_nt: TGTGCCAGCAGCCAAGTACGACCGGGAAGGCGAAGTTCACCCCTCCACTTT
cdr3_aa: CASSQVRPGRRSSPLHF

d_call: TRBD1
v_call: TRBV19
j_call: TRBJ2-1
clone_size: -
cdr3_nt: TGTGCCAGTAGCTTTCCGGGACAGAATTACAATGAGCAGTTCTTC
cdr3_aa: CASSFPGQNYNEQFF

d_call: -
v_call: TRBV28
j_call: TRBJ1-1
clone_size: -
cdr3_nt: TGTGCCAGCATGTCGGTCACTGAAGCTTTCTTT
cdr3_aa: CASMSVTEAFF

d_call: TRBD1
v_call: TRBV5-1
j_call: TRBJ1-6
clone_size: -
cdr3_nt: TGCGCCAGCAGCTTGTCTCCGGGACAGGGGACCGTAGATCATCTGGCCCTCCACTTT
cdr3_aa: CASSLSPGQGTVDHLALHF

d_call: TRBD2
v_call: TRBV3-1/TRBV3-2
j_call: TRBJ2-1
clone_size: -
cdr3_nt: TGTGCCAGCAGCCGCGGACTAGCGGGGGGGAGCTCCTACAATGAGCAGTTCTTC
cdr3_aa: CASSRGLAGGSSYNEQFF

d_call: TRBD1
v_call: TRBV14
j_call: TRBJ1-1
clone_size: -
cdr3_nt: TGTGCCAGCAGCCAACGGACAGGGAGATTATTCGCTGAAGCTTTCTTT
cdr3_aa: CASSQRTGRLFAEAFF